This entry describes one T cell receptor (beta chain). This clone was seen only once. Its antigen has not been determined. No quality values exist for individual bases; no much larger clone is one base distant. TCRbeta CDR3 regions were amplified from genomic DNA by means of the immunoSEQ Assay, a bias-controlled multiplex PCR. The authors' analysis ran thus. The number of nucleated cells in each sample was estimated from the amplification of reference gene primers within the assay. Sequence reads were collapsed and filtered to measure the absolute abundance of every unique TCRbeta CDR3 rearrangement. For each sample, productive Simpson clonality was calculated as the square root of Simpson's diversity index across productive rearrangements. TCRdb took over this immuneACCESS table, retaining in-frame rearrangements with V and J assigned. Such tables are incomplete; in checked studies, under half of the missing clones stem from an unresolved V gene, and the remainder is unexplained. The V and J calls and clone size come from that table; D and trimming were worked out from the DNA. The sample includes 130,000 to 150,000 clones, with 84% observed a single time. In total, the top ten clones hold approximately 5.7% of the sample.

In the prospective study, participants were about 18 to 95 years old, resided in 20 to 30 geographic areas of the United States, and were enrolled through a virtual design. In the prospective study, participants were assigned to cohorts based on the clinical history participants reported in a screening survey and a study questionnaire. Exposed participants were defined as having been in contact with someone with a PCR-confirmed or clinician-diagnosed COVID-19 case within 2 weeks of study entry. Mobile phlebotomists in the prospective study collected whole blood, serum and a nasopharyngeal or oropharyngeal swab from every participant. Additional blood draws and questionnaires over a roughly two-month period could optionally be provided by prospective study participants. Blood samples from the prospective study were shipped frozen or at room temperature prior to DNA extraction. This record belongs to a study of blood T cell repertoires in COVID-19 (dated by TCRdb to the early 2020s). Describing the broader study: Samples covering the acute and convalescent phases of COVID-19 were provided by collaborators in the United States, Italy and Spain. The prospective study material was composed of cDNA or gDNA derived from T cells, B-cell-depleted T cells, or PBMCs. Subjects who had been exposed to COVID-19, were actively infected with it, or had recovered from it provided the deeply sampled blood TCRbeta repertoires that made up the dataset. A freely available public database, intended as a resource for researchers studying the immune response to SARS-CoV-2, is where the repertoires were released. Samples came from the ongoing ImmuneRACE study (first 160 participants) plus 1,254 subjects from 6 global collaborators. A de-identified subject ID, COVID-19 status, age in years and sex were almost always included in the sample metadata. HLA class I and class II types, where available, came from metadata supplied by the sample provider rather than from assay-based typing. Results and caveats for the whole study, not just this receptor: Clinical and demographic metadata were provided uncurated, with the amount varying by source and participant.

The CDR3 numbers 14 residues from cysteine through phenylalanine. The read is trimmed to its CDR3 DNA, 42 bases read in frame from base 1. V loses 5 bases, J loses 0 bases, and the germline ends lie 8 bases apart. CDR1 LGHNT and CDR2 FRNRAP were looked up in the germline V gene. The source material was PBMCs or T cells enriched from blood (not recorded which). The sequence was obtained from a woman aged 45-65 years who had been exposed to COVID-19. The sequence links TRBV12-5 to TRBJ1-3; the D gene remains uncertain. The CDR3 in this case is CASGVRDSGNTIYF. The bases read TGTGCTAGTGGTGTCCGGGACTCTGGAAACACCATATATTTT. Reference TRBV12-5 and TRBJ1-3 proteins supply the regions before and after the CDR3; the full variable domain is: DARVTQTPRHKVTEMGQEVTMRCQPILGHNTVFWYRQTMMQGLELLAYFRNRAPLDDSGMPKDRFSAEMPDATLATLKIQPSEPRDSAVYFCASGVRDSGNTIYFGEGSWLTVV.